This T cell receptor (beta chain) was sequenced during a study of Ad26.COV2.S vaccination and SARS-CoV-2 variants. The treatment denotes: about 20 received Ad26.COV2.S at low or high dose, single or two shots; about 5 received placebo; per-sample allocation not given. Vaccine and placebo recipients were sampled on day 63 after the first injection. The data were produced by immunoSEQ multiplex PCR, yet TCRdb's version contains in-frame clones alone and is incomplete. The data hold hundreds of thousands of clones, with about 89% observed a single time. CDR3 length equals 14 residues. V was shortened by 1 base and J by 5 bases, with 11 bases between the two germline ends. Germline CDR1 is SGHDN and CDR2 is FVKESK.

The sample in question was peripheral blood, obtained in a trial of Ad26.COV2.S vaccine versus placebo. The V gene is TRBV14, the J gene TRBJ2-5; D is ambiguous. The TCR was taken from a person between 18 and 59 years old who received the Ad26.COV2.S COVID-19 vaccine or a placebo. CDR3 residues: CASSQAEGWETQYF. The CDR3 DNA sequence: TGTGCCAGCAGCCAAGCTGAAGGGTGGGAGACCCAGTACTTC.